The 26 T cell receptor beta chains below were found in one sample sequenced in a study of cytomegalovirus exposure and HLA in healthy donors. The PCR was carried out with 60 Vbeta primers and 13 Jbeta primers. This table comes from immunoSEQ multiplex PCR, and its TCRdb copy is limited to in-frame clones, with some not included. The sample has under 150,000 clones; roughly four fifths are singletons. Sequences were obtained from PBMCs. The source is a woman aged 50 to 65 in good health and CMV-seronegative.

A note on this clone: At one boundary the junction diverges from the germline segment, which might be a read error. The chain carries TRBV6-5 and TRBJ1-1; D is perhaps TRBD1 (6 bases). From germline, CDR1 is MNHEY and CDR2 SVGAGI. This CDR3 has 15 residues. The CDR3 is CASSHSGAPNTEAFF. DNA of the CDR3: TGTGCCAGCAGTCACTCAGGGGCCCCGAACACTGAAGCTTTCTTT.

The chain combines TRBV5-4 with TRBJ2-7, with a possible D match to TRBD1 (5 bases). The V gene lost 4 bases and the J gene lost 2 bases, with 13 bases spanning the gap. Germline values: CDR1 SGHNT, CDR2 YYREEE (reference sequence). The CDR3 totals 14 residues. The CDR3, as DNA: TGTGCCAGCAGCCCTCGGACAAACCCCTACGAGCAGTACGTC. Encoded protein: CASSPRTNPYEQYV.

Only a few counts were recorded for this clone. CDR3 coding DNA: TGTGCCAGCAGCCTGGACAGGGCCGGTCAGCCCCAGCATTTT. Its translation is CASSLDRAGQPQHF. The gene calls are TRBV7-9 and TRBJ1-5, with TRBD1 matching 8 bases. Trimming took 5 bases from V and 6 from J; bases not matched to a gene: 6. Germline V CDR1 and CDR2: SEHNR, FQNEAQ (reference sequence). CDR3 size: 14 residues.

This chain joins TRBV7-2 and TRBJ1-5; a possible D gene is TRBD1 (6 bases). The V gene lost 4 bases and the J gene lost 4 bases, with 17 bases spanning the gap. This CDR3 is built from 16 residues. Germline CDR1 and CDR2: SGHTA and FQGNSA. The CDR3 loop is CASSSSGHTINQPQHF. CDR3 nucleotides: TGTGCCAGCAGCTCGTCGGGACACACGATTAATCAGCCCCAGCATTTT. Full variable domain (remainder filled in from reference TRBV7-2 and TRBJ1-5): GAGVSQSPSNKVTEKGKDVELRCDPISGHTALYWYRQSLGQGLEFLIYFQGNSAPDKSGLPSDRFSAERTGGSVSTLTIQRTQQEDSAVYLCASSSSGHTINQPQHFGDGTRLSIL.

The rearrangement links TRBV20-1 to TRBJ1-1; TRBD1 is a possible D gene (5 bases). Germline V lookup: CDR1 DFQATT, CDR2 SNEGSKA (reference sequence). The V and J ends lost 7 bases and 9 bases respectively, with 15 bases between them. This CDR3 comprises 11 residues. This CDR3 reads CSVGRGDKAFF. In nucleotides, the CDR3 is TGCAGTGTTGGGCGGGGGGATAAAGCTTTCTTT.

The CDR3 sequence: CASSRSDRENTEAFF. As DNA, the CDR3 is TGTGCCAGCAGCCGGTCAGACAGGGAGAACACTGAAGCTTTCTTT. The chain uses TRBV4-2 and TRBJ1-1; 7 nucleotides match TRBD1. Germline V gene lookup returns CDR1 LGHNA and CDR2 YNFKEQ. Trimming took 4 bases from V and 1 from J; bases not matched to a gene: 6. This CDR3 has 15 residues.

The V call is TRBV11-3, the J call TRBJ1-5; D gene unclear. The CDR3 sequence is 13 residues long. V lost 2 bases and J 1 base, leaving 3 bases between the germline ends. CDR1 is SGHNT and CDR2 is YENEEA in the germline V gene. In nucleotides, the CDR3 is TGTGCCAGCAGCTTACGGAGCAATCAGCCCCAGCATTTT. It encodes CASSLRSNQPQHF.

The J gene is TRBJ2-3, the V gene TRBV4-1; D possibly corresponds to TRBD1 (5 bases). Trimming stripped 0 bases from V and 13 bases from J, with 14 bases between. There are 13 residues in the CDR3. CDR1 and CDR2 from the germline V gene are MGHRA and YSYEKL. The CDR3 loop reads CASSQDGQGTEYF. As DNA, the CDR3 is TGCGCCAGCAGCCAAGATGGGCAGGGAACGGAGTATTTT.

The chain has TRBV5-4 and TRBJ1-2; 7 nucleotides agree with TRBD1. In germline, CDR1 is SGHNT, CDR2 YYREEE (reference sequence). With V trimmed by 2 bases and J by 6 bases, 4 bases remained unmatched. The CDR3 has 13 amino acids. Written as DNA, the CDR3 is TGTGCCAGCAGCTTAATAGGGACAGATGGCTACACCTTC. Translating it yields CASSLIGTDGYTF.

This chain joins TRBV29-1 and TRBJ1-5; tentative D call: TRBD1 (5 bases). The CDR3 has 12 amino acids. The germline gives CDR1 SQVTM, CDR2 ANQGSEA. Trimming shortened V by 6 bases and J by 1 base, and 7 bases separated the two germline ends. DNA of the CDR3: TGCAGCGTATCAGGGAGCAATCAGCCCCAGCATTTT. As protein: CSVSGSNQPQHF.

This clone turned up a few times. The chain is built from TRBV7-3 and TRBJ2-5, with 7 positions matching TRBD1. After removal of 5 bases from V and 2 bases from J, the junction contained 5 bases not matched to a gene. CDR1 is SGHTA, CDR2 FQGTGA, per germline. The CDR3 runs 14 residues. The CDR3 sequence is CASSRGDSQETQYF. The CDR3 DNA reads as TGTGCCAGCAGCCGTGGGGACAGTCAAGAGACCCAGTACTTC. Full variable domain (remainder filled in from reference TRBV7-3 and TRBJ2-5): GAGVSQTPSNKVTEKGKYVELRCDPISGHTALYWYRQSLGQGPEFLIYFQGTGAADDSGLPNDRFFAVRPEGSVSTLKIQRTERGDSAVYLCASSRGDSQETQYFGPGTRLLVL.

The CDR3 here is CASSLFVRQYF. The CDR3 DNA is TGTGCCAGCAGTTTATTTGTGCGGCAGTACTTC. The V gene is TRBV28, the J gene TRBJ2-5; D remains ambiguous. Germline V CDR1 and CDR2: MDHEN, SYDVKM. Trimming shortened V by 1 base and J by 11 bases, and 8 bases separated the two germline ends. The CDR3 is 11 amino acids.

This clone was recorded a few times. The rearrangement links TRBV2 to TRBJ2-1; TRBD2 is a possible D gene (5 bases). This CDR3 spans 14 amino acids. Trimming left V 2 bases short and J 4 bases short, with 9 bases between. Germline V gene data show CDR1 as SNHLY and CDR2 as FYNNEI. The CDR3, as DNA: TGTGCCAGCAGTGAACGAGGGCCTTACAATGAGCAGTTCTTC. It yields the protein CASSERGPYNEQFF.

This chain connects TRBV13 to TRBJ2-1; 8 positions match TRBD2. The CDR3 spans 16 residues. The germline V gene encodes CDR1 PRHDT and CDR2 FYEKMQ (reference sequence). The V and J ends lost 5 bases and 5 bases, in that order; junction bases with no gene match: 11. Here the CDR3 DNA reads TGTGCCAGCAGCCCCCAGCGGGTAGCGGGGAACAATGAGCAGTTCTTC. Amino acid sequence: CASSPQRVAGNNEQFF.

CDR3: CSAYTGNSNQPQHF. In DNA form, the CDR3 reads TGCAGCGCATATACAGGGAATAGCAATCAGCCCCAGCATTTT. The V gene is TRBV29-1, the J gene TRBJ1-5; perhaps TRBD1 as D (6 bases). The CDR3 covers 14 residues. Trimming shortened V by 7 bases and J by 0 bases, and 13 bases separated the two germline ends. Germline CDR1 and CDR2: SQVTM and ANQGSEA.

This clone has only one observation. V usage is TRBV7-8 and J usage is TRBJ1-2; 9 nucleotides agree with TRBD1. This CDR3 has 17 amino acids. With V trimmed by 5 bases and J by 0 bases, 10 bases remained unmatched. Germline V CDR1 and CDR2: SGHVS, FQNEAQ. The CDR3 is CASSLGTGQPANYGYTF. The CDR3 DNA sequence: TGTGCCAGCAGCCTCGGGACAGGGCAACCCGCTAACTATGGCTACACCTTC. The variable domain in full, completed from reference TRBV7-8 and TRBJ1-2, reads GAGVSQSPRYKVAKRGQDVALRCDPISGHVSLFWYQQALGQGPEFLTYFQNEAQLDKSGLPSDRFFAERPEGSVSTLKIQRTQQEDSAVYLCASSLGTGQPANYGYTFGSGTRLTVV.

This clone was seen only a few times. V and J are TRBV4-3 and TRBJ2-1; maybe TRBD1 (5 bases). The CDR3 extends over 13 amino acids. In germline, CDR1 is LGHNA, CDR2 YSLEER. V lost 3 bases, J lost 7 bases, and 10 bases lay in between. The CDR3 spells CASSHRVWNEQFF. The CDR3 region has the DNA TGCGCCAGCAGCCACAGGGTCTGGAATGAGCAGTTCTTC.

This chain uses TRBV9 with TRBJ1-3, with 7 bases fitting TRBD1. The CDR3 spans 14 residues. Losses at the gene ends were 0 bases for V and 8 bases for J; bases not matched to a gene: 5. CDR1 SGDLS and CDR2 YYNGEE come from the germline V gene. The CDR3 protein is CASSVVNRGHTIYF. The DNA for the CDR3 is TGTGCCAGCAGCGTAGTAAACAGGGGTCACACCATATATTTT.

This chain joins TRBV6-5 and TRBJ2-5, with TRBD2 matching over 7 bases. The CDR3 is made up of 14 amino acids. Germline assignment: CDR1 MNHEY and CDR2 SVGAGI. After removal of 4 bases from V and 5 bases from J, the junction contained 7 bases not matched to a gene. The CDR3 protein is CASSLGGLGETQYF. CDR3 bases: TGTGCCAGCAGTTTAGGAGGACTAGGGGAGACCCAGTACTTC.

The chain carries TRBV27 and TRBJ2-5; 8 nucleotides agree with TRBD2. Near its end, the DNA agrees better with TRBJ2-7, so the J call may be wrong. CDR3 length: 15 amino acids. Germline assignment: CDR1 MNHEY and CDR2 SMNVEV (reference sequence). Here the CDR3 DNA reads TGTGCCAGCAGTCCCCGCGGGGGGTCCCCCTACGAGCAGTACTTC. Translated: CASSPRGGSPYEQYF.

As DNA, the CDR3 is TGTGCCATCCGGACAGGGCCGTATGGCTACACCTTC. Translation: CAIRTGPYGYTF. The chain joins TRBV6-1 to TRBJ1-2, with 8 bases lining up with TRBD1. Germline values: CDR1 MNHNS, CDR2 SASEGT. V dropped 10 bases and J dropped 5; count of bases not matched to a gene: 6. This CDR3 has 12 amino acids.

The V and J genes are TRBV6-5 and TRBJ2-7; 9 positions match TRBD1. Germline lookup yields CDR1 MNHEY and CDR2 SVGAGI. The CDR3 contains 12 residues. The ends lost 7 bases at V and 6 bases at J; junction bases unmatched: 4. CDR3 DNA: TGTGCCAGCACTAGACAGGGGGGCGAGCAGTACTTC. This codes for CASTRQGGEQYF.

This clone was observed a few times. V usage is TRBV6-6 and J usage is TRBJ1-1; a weak D match, TRBD1 (6 bases). CDR1 MNHNY and CDR2 SVGAGI come from the germline V gene (reference sequence). V was pared by 5 bases and J by 5 bases, with 9 bases between. The CDR3 runs to 12 residues. The CDR3 sequence: CASSIDRTEAFF. The CDR3 bases are TGTGCCAGCAGTATAGACAGGACTGAAGCTTTCTTT.

The chain joins TRBV5-4 to TRBJ1-4; 8 bases fit TRBD1. The germline gives CDR1 SGHNT, CDR2 YYREEE (reference sequence). The V and J ends lost 4 bases and 3 bases, in that order; junction bases with no gene match: 8. This CDR3 contains 16 residues. The CDR3 nucleotides are TGTGCCAGCAGCCCTCAACGACAGGGGTCTAATGAAAAACTGTTTTTT. Translation gives CASSPQRQGSNEKLFF.

This clone was picked up one time. The genes are TRBV25-1 and TRBJ2-1; 7 bases match TRBD2. The CDR3 sequence is 15 residues long. Germline-derived CDR1 and CDR2 are MGHDK and SYGVNS. Trimming cost V 4 bases and J 1 base; bases outside gene matches: 4. CDR3 coding DNA: TGTGCCAGCAGTGCTAGCGGACCGTCCTACAATGAGCAGTTCTTC. Translating it yields CASSASGPSYNEQFF.

This chain uses TRBV25-1 with TRBJ2-3, with D possibly being TRBD2 (6 bases). Germline lookup yields CDR1 MGHDK and CDR2 SYGVNS. The CDR3 length is 15 residues. V lost 1 base, J lost 5 bases, and 13 bases lay in between. The CDR3 DNA is TGTGCCAGCAGTGAATCTGGGACTCGTGGAGATACGCAGTATTTT. Encoded protein: CASSESGTRGDTQYF.